The T cell receptor (beta chain) described here comes from a study of T cells in Graves' hyperthyroidism and ophthalmopathy. Regarding the study as a whole: Most clonotypes that expanded in the thyroid above 0.001 also showed up in blood.

PBMCs were sourced from less than 12 ml fresh peripheral blood. This clonotype came up many times. Its matching antigen is unknown. V was pared by 3 bases and J by 9 bases, with 5 bases of the junction left unmatched. There are 13 residues in the CDR3. In germline, CDR1 is MNHEY, CDR2 SMNVEV (reference sequence). Authors of the study amplified TCR beta CDR3 regions from RNA transcripts. HTBI primers were used for first-round RT-PCR of the TCR CDR3. TCRdb analysed the multiplex PCR reads with MiXCR anew, one entry per CDR3 protein. The repertoire holds hundreds of thousands of distinct CDR3 sequences, with less than 15% as singletons.

Sequenced: blood. The sequence derives from a woman aged 18-29 years with Graves' hyperthyroidism. The V call is TRBV27, the J call TRBJ1-5; 7 bases agree with TRBD1. CDR3 DNA: TGTGCCAGCAGTTTGACAGGGATCTCGCCCCAGCATTTT. It specifies CASSLTGISPQHF.